This T cell receptor beta chain was identified in a study of cytomegalovirus exposure and HLA in healthy donors. Background on the study: Counted in an early data release were roughly 87 million unique TCRs from HLA-typed donors. Study-wide findings and caveats: An analysis was carried out later, and it reportedly showed fewer N-insertions in an Asian-associated ancestry cluster than the approximately 610-donor mean. In a later analysis, HLA-associated TCR beta chains were more clonally expanded than equally common others. Cytomegalovirus-associated status was assigned to some 160 TCR beta chains.

Trimming took 3 bases from V and 6 from J, leaving 16 bases between them. CDR1 and CDR2 (germline): SGHRS, YFSETQ. CDR3 length: 14 residues. Notes on this clone: Its specificity is unknown.

The PCR made use of 60 Vbeta and 13 Jbeta primers. Some clones are missing from TCRdb's copy, which holds only in-frame ones; the method was immunoSEQ multiplex PCR. This sample carries around 130,000 clones, about 82% of them seen once, and the ten largest clones take 5% to 6%. The chain couples TRBV5-1 to TRBJ2-7, with D tentatively TRBD1 (5 bases). Sequenced: PBMCs. This TCR derives from a man younger than 45 in good health and CMV-seronegative. Written as DNA, the CDR3 is TGCGCCAGCAGCTCAGACTGGGGCTCGGGCGAGCAGTACTTC. It translates to CASSSDWGSGEQYF.